What follows are 32 T cell receptor beta chains derived from one specimen sequenced in a study of OX40 agonist ivuxolimab in advanced cancers. The table came from immunoSEQ multiplex PCR; TCRdb's copy has only in-frame clones and leaves some out. The table records 100,000 to 150,000 clones, just under 95% of them present only once. The specimen was CD4+ or CD8+ T cells sorted from blood, collected in a trial of the OX40 agonist ivuxolimab. Source of these receptors: an adult with an advanced solid tumor such as melanoma, head and neck, liver or kidney cancer.

This clone was seen only once. The chain uses TRBV9 and TRBJ1-2, with 9 bases aligning to TRBD1. This CDR3 has 18 amino acids. Germline loops: CDR1 SGDLS, CDR2 YYNGEE. J was trimmed by 6 bases and V by 3 bases; bases with no gene match: 18. CDR3 nucleotide sequence: TGTGCCAGCAGCGCATCAACGGGACAGGGTCCTGTTTGGGATGGCTACACCTTC. This codes for CASSASTGQGPVWDGYTF.

This sequence joins TRBV5-4 and TRBJ2-1, with D perhaps TRBD1 or TRBD2 (5 bases each). This CDR3 is built from 13 residues. V gave up 2 bases and J gave up 7 bases, with 10 bases separating them. Germline assignment: CDR1 SGHNT and CDR2 YYREEE (reference sequence). Written as DNA, the CDR3 is TGTGCCAGCAGCTTTGAGAGGGGTAATGAGCAGTTCTTC. This gives the protein CASSFERGNEQFF.

The V gene is TRBV18, the J gene TRBJ2-7, with 8 bases that match TRBD1. The CDR3 totals 13 residues. Germline assignment: CDR1 KGHSH and CDR2 LQKENI. Trimming cost V 5 bases and J 5 bases; bases outside gene matches: 5. This CDR3 reads CASSTRGQDEQYF. The CDR3 coding sequence is TGTGCCAGCTCAACCAGGGGGCAGGACGAGCAGTACTTC.

V and J are TRBV9 and TRBJ2-2; D not resolved. Trimming removed 3 bases at V and 7 bases at J, with 16 bases between. This CDR3 contains 15 residues. CDR1 is SGDLS and CDR2 is YYNGEE in the germline V gene. CDR3 in amino acids: CASSAPGVKDGELFF. In nucleotides, the CDR3 is TGTGCCAGCAGCGCCCCTGGAGTGAAGGACGGGGAGCTGTTTTTT.

With respect to this clone: This sample includes further DNA sequences coding for the same CDR3. The chain is built from TRBV11-2 and TRBJ2-7; no definite D call. The length of the CDR3 is 13 residues. Germline V CDR1 and CDR2: SGHAT, FQNNGV. Trimming shortened V by 0 bases and J by 4 bases, and 7 bases separated the two germline ends. The CDR3 reads CASSLERQYEQYF. CDR3 bases: TGTGCCAGCAGCTTAGAAAGACAATACGAGCAGTACTTC.

V gene TRBV18 combines with J gene TRBJ2-2; D is unresolved. CDR3 length: 16 amino acids. Germline CDR1 and CDR2: KGHSH and LQKENI. Trimming pared 1 base from V and 0 bases from J, leaving 9 bases between. CDR3: CASSPQAQSNTGELFF. The CDR3, as DNA: TGTGCCAGCTCACCACAGGCCCAATCGAACACCGGGGAGCTGTTTTTT.

This chain uses TRBV2 with TRBJ1-3, with D tentatively TRBD1 (6 bases). The CDR3 is made up of 14 amino acids. The V and J ends lost 5 bases and 4 bases respectively, with 12 bases between them. Germline V gene data show CDR1 as SNHLY and CDR2 as FYNNEI. The CDR3 sequence is CASSRGGTGNTIYF. The CDR3 nucleotides are TGTGCCAGCAGTAGAGGGGGAACCGGAAACACCATATATTTT. Looking up the rest from reference TRBV2 and TRBJ1-3 gives the full variable domain: EPEVTQTPSHQVTQMGQEVILRCVPISNHLYFYWYRQILGQKVEFLVSFYNNEISEKSEIFDDQFSVERPDGSNFTLKIRSTKLEDSAMYFCASSRGGTGNTIYFGEGSWLTVV.

V is TRBV18 and J is TRBJ2-4; D not certain. V lost 2 bases and J 2 bases, leaving 7 bases between the germline ends. The CDR3 sequence is 14 residues long. The germline gives CDR1 KGHSH, CDR2 LQKENI. Here the CDR3 DNA reads TGTGCCAGCTCACCAGGAACGACCAAAAACATTCAGTACTTC. The encoded protein is CASSPGTTKNIQYF.

The chain combines TRBV2 with TRBJ1-2; maybe TRBD1 (5 bases). With 1 base removed from V and 6 bases from J, the gap between germline ends came to 18 bases. CDR3 size: 16 residues. Per germline, CDR1 SNHLY and CDR2 FYNNEI. CDR3 amino acids: CASSEEIGPRGNGYTF. CDR3 coding DNA: TGTGCCAGCAGTGAAGAGATCGGACCCCGGGGGAATGGCTACACCTTC.

The chain employs TRBV30 and TRBJ1-4; the match to TRBD1 covers 9 bases. This CDR3 region has 15 residues. V trimming: 5 bases; J trimming: 3 bases; junction bases outside the gene matches: 7. The germline V gene encodes CDR1 GTSNPN and CDR2 SVGIG (reference sequence). CDR3: CAWAGQGLANEKLFF. In nucleotides, the CDR3 is TGTGCCTGGGCAGGACAGGGGTTGGCTAATGAAAAACTGTTTTTT.

This sequence joins TRBV28 and TRBJ1-4, with TRBD1 matching 8 bases. Germline V gene data show CDR1 as MDHEN and CDR2 as SYDVKM. The length of the CDR3 is 15 residues. J lost 4 bases, V lost 6 bases, and 7 bases had no gene match. The CDR3: CASSLLDRDNEKLFF. In nucleotides, the CDR3 is TGTGCCAGCAGCCTTTTGGACAGGGATAATGAAAAACTGTTTTTT.

The rearrangement links TRBV19 to TRBJ1-4, with D perhaps matching TRBD1 (5 bases). V lost 5 bases and J lost 0, with 10 bases in between. This CDR3 is 15 amino acids long. Per the germline V gene, CDR1 is LNHDA and CDR2 is SQIVND (reference sequence). CDR3 amino acids: CASSSGAATNEKLFF. In DNA, the CDR3 is TGTGCCAGTAGTTCCGGGGCCGCAACTAATGAAAAACTGTTTTTT.

This clone was counted a single time. This chain uses TRBV19 with TRBJ1-5; 9 bases map to TRBD1. Trimming at V came to 5 bases and at J to 4 bases, leaving 6 bases not matched to a gene. The CDR3 contains 15 residues. Germline V gene data show CDR1 as LNHDA and CDR2 as SQIVND (reference sequence). The CDR3 spells CASSVAGTGNQPQHF. As DNA, the CDR3 is TGTGCCAGTAGTGTGGCCGGGACAGGGAATCAGCCCCAGCATTTT.

This chain links TRBV25-1 with TRBJ2-1; 11 positions match TRBD1. This CDR3 region has 16 residues. Losses at the gene ends were 1 base for V and 7 bases for J; bases not matched to a gene: 6. In germline, CDR1 is MGHDK, CDR2 SYGVNS. The CDR3 sequence is CASSESKGQGVNEQFF. The CDR3 nucleotides read TGTGCCAGCAGTGAATCGAAGGGACAGGGGGTTAATGAGCAGTTCTTC.

The chain uses TRBV19 and TRBJ1-2, with 7 bases identical to TRBD1. The J segment lost 4 bases and the V segment lost 6 bases, leaving 14 bases of the junction unmatched. The CDR3 has 16 residues. CDR1 and CDR2 (germline): LNHDA, SQIVND (reference sequence). The CDR3 nucleotides are TGTGCCAGTAGAGTCCCGACCGGGACAGTATCCTATGGCTACACCTTC. Translating gives CASRVPTGTVSYGYTF.

This clone appeared once. The chain recombines TRBV19 with TRBJ1-5; D is undetermined. Germline V gives CDR1 LNHDA, CDR2 SQIVND (reference sequence). This CDR3 region has 14 residues. V lost 1 base, J lost 6 bases, and 10 bases lay in between. The CDR3 sequence is CASSIVPLSQPQHF. The CDR3 coding sequence is TGTGCCAGTAGTATAGTCCCTCTTTCTCAGCCCCAGCATTTT.

This chain uses TRBV21-1 with TRBJ1-2. TRBV21-1 is a pseudogene segment. This CDR3 is 15 amino acids long. In nucleotides, the CDR3 is TGTGCCAGCAGCAAAGATCGGTCAAAAAACTATGGCTACACCTTC. Residues: CASSKDRSKNYGYTF.

The chain is built from TRBV7-2 and TRBJ1-1, with unresolved D. CDR3 length: 16 residues. V shed 4 bases and J shed 0 bases, with 15 bases lying between them. Germline V gene sequence: CDR1 SGHTA, CDR2 FQGNSA. The CDR3 DNA reads as TGTGCCAGCAGCTCCACCTCGACGCAAGTGAACACTGAAGCTTTCTTT. The encoded protein is CASSSTSTQVNTEAFF.

V usage is TRBV6-5 and J usage is TRBJ1-5; the D is unclear. Trimming removed 6 bases at V and 5 bases at J, with 11 bases between. Germline assignment: CDR1 MNHEY and CDR2 SVGAGI. CDR3 size: 13 residues. The DNA of the CDR3 is TGTGCCAGCAGCTTAAATCCTGATCAGCCCCAGCATTTT. Its translation is CASSLNPDQPQHF.

V is TRBV15 and J is TRBJ1-2; 7 nucleotides match TRBD1. Germline V lookup: CDR1 LNHNV, CDR2 YYDKDF (reference sequence). The V segment lost 3 bases and the J segment 0 bases; nucleotides outside the gene matches: 10. CDR3 length equals 17 residues. CDR3 in DNA: TGTGCCACCAGCAGCCCCGACAGGGCCCTAGCTAACTATGGCTACACCTTC. Translated, it gives CATSSPDRALANYGYTF.

The chain joins TRBV6-6 to TRBJ2-2, with D unclear. CDR1 is MNHNY, CDR2 SVGAGI, per germline (reference sequence). The V gene lost 2 bases and the J gene lost 10 bases, with 8 bases spanning the gap. The length of the CDR3 is 12 residues. CDR3 DNA: TGTGCCAGCAGTTACCCCCGTGAGGAGCTGTTTTTT. Translation: CASSYPREELFF.

The gene calls are TRBV4-2 and TRBJ1-2, with D possibly TRBD1 on 5 matching bases. V was trimmed by 0 bases and J by 3 bases, leaving 11 bases between them. The CDR3 length is 15 residues. Germline V CDR1 and CDR2: LGHNA, YNFKEQ. The CDR3 spells CASSQDKGRDYGYTF. In nucleotides, the CDR3 is TGTGCCAGCAGCCAAGATAAGGGACGGGACTATGGCTACACCTTC.

The chain carries TRBV5-6 and TRBJ1-6; TRBD1 aligns across 8 bases. The CDR3 is 15 residues long. Trimming took 1 base from V and 8 from J; bases not matched to a gene: 5. The germline V gene encodes CDR1 SGHDT and CDR2 YYEEEE. For the CDR3, the DNA is TGTGCCAGCAGCTTGAGGACAGGGTGGGATTCACCCCTCCACTTT. This sequence encodes CASSLRTGWDSPLHF.

The rearrangement links TRBV7-3 to TRBJ2-3; weak D call: TRBD1 (6 bases). V lost 5 bases and J 4 bases, leaving 13 bases between the germline ends. The CDR3 runs 14 residues. The V gene's germline CDR1 is SGHTA and CDR2 FQGTGA. The CDR3 DNA follows: TGTGCCAGCAGCCCGCTACAGGGATCAGATACGCAGTATTTT. It codes for CASSPLQGSDTQYF.

This clone showed up just once. The rearrangement uses TRBV2 and TRBJ1-4; 8 bases are a match to TRBD1. J gave up 8 bases and V 7 bases, and 9 bases lay outside the gene matches. The CDR3 covers 14 residues. From germline, CDR1 is SNHLY and CDR2 FYNNEI. CDR3 DNA sequence: TGTGCCAGCACCGGACAGGGAGTAAGGGAAAAACTGTTTTTT. Protein: CASTGQGVREKLFF. Filled out from reference TRBV2 and TRBJ1-4, the complete variable domain reads EPEVTQTPSHQVTQMGQEVILRCVPISNHLYFYWYRQILGQKVEFLVSFYNNEISEKSEIFDDQFSVERPDGSNFTLKIRSTKLEDSAMYFCASTGQGVREKLFFGSGTQLSVL.

V and J are TRBV2 and TRBJ2-7, with 7 bases lining up with TRBD1. In germline, CDR1 is SNHLY, CDR2 FYNNEI. Trimming removed 3 bases from V and 3 bases from J; junction bases left unmatched: 5. The CDR3 spans 14 residues. This chain's CDR3 is CASSEQGQLYEQYF. The CDR3 region has the DNA TGTGCCAGCAGTGAGCAGGGACAGCTCTACGAGCAGTACTTC.

This clone was observed once. The chain combines TRBV5-6 with TRBJ2-2, with 8 bases aligning to TRBD1. CDR1 is SGHDT and CDR2 is YYEEEE in the germline V gene. Trimming removed 2 bases from V and 6 bases from J; junction bases left unmatched: 6. This CDR3 is 15 amino acids long. The CDR3: CASSFRDRISGELFF. The CDR3 DNA reads TGTGCCAGCAGCTTCCGGGACAGGATCTCCGGGGAGCTGTTTTTT.

The chain has TRBV6-6 and TRBJ1-4, with TRBD1 matching over 7 bases. J lost 0 bases, V lost 4 bases, and 5 bases had no gene match. Germline assignment: CDR1 MNHNY and CDR2 SVGAGI (reference sequence). The CDR3 contains 16 residues. The DNA of the CDR3 is TGTGCCAGCAGTTGGGACAGACTCACAACTAATGAAAAACTGTTTTTT. It is translated as CASSWDRLTTNEKLFF.

The V gene is TRBV28, the J gene TRBJ2-7, with 8 bases fitting TRBD1. V gave up 3 bases and J gave up 5 bases; unmatched junction bases: 12. The CDR3 is 16 amino acids. Germline loops: CDR1 MDHEN, CDR2 SYDVKM. The CDR3 is CASSFNSRTGKDEQYF. The CDR3 DNA reads TGTGCCAGCAGTTTTAATTCTCGGACAGGGAAGGACGAGCAGTACTTC. The entire variable domain, with the rest obtained from reference TRBV28 and TRBJ2-7, is as follows: DVKVTQSSRYLVKRTGEKVFLECVQDMDHENMFWYRQDPGLGLRLIYFSYDVKMKEKGDIPEGYSVSREKKERFSLILESASTNQTSMYLCASSFNSRTGKDEQYFGPGTRLTVT.

On this clone: Within the sample, other DNA sequences also encode this same CDR3. This chain joins TRBV6-5 and TRBJ2-3, with D hard to call. Deletions cut 4 bases from V and 6 bases from J, with 5 bases between. This CDR3 is built from 11 residues. CDR1 MNHEY and CDR2 SVGAGI come from the germline V gene. The DNA for the CDR3 is TGTGCCAGCAGTTCCACGGATACGCAGTATTTT. Translating gives CASSSTDTQYF.

This sequence joins TRBV6-1 and TRBJ1-1, with D hard to call. V lost 7 bases, J lost 0 bases, and 12 bases lay in between. The CDR3 extends over 14 amino acids. Germline values: CDR1 MNHNS, CDR2 SASEGT. CDR3 bases: TGTGCCAGCACGAGGGCTAATATGAACACTGAAGCTTTCTTT. Translation gives CASTRANMNTEAFF.

The chain recombines TRBV19 with TRBJ2-5; TRBD2 matches at 13 bases. The trim removed 5 bases at V and 6 bases at J, leaving 9 bases unmatched. This CDR3 has 16 residues. Germline V gives CDR1 LNHDA, CDR2 SQIVND (reference sequence). CDR3 nucleotide sequence: TGTGCCAGTAGTCCACTAGCGGGAGGGCCGTCGCAGACCCAGTACTTC. This sequence encodes CASSPLAGGPSQTQYF.